This T cell receptor (beta chain) was recorded in a study of T-cell memory formation after mild COVID-19. Overall study findings and caveats: Mainly in CM and EM were contracting CD4+ clones; CD8+ were in EMRA. Memory sampled before infection contained some responding clones, suggesting cross-reactive memory joined.

Only a few counts were recorded for this clonotype. What it recognizes is unknown. Trimming cost V 1 base and J 5 bases, with 9 bases left between them. The CDR3 runs to 14 residues. 5'RACE primed at constant segments yielded TCR alpha and TCR beta cDNA libraries bearing sample barcodes and UMIs. TCRdb independently ran MiXCR on the 5' RACE reads; one entry per CDR3 protein. The data show fewer than 90,000 distinct CDR3 sequences, 9.5% to 15% seen once. Input material: PBMCs or a T cell subset sorted from them (not recorded which). This TCR was recovered from a man younger than 30 who had mild COVID-19 (a few samples of this study predate the infection). Cell type and time point are not known. V and J are TRBV12-3 or TRBV12-4 and TRBJ1-5; D may be TRBD1 (6 bases). Written as DNA, the CDR3 is TGTGCCAGCAGTTTAGGTCCAGGGGATCAGCCCCAGCATTTT. Residues: CASSLGPGDQPQHF.